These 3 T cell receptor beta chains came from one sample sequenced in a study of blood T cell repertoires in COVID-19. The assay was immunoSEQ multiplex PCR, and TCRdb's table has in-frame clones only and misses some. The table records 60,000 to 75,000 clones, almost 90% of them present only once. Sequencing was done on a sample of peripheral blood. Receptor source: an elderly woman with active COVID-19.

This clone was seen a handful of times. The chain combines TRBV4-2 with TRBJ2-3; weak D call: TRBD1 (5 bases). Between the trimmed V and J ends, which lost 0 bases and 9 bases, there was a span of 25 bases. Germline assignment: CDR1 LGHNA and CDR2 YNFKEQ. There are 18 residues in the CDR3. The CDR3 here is CASSQESGYLDNLFTQYF. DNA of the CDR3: TGTGCCAGCAGCCAAGAGTCAGGGTATTTGGACAACTTATTCACGCAGTATTTT.

This CDR3 is CASSLEGSGGADTQYF. The DNA for the CDR3 is TGCGCCAGCAGCTTGGAGGGTAGCGGGGGAGCAGATACGCAGTATTTT. The chain carries TRBV5-1 and TRBJ2-3; 9 bases align to TRBD2. Trimming cost V 0 bases and J 4 bases; bases outside gene matches: 6. CDR3 length: 16 residues. CDR1 and CDR2 from the germline V gene are SGHRS and YFSETQ.

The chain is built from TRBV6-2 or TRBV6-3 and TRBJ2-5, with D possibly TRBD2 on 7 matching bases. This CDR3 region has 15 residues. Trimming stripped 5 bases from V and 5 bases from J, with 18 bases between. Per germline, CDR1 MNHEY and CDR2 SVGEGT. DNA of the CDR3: TGTGCCAGCAGTGTTGGGGGGGCGGGTGAGGAGACCCAGTACTTC. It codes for CASSVGGAGEETQYF.